This TCR beta chain was captured in a study of identical twins (dated by TCRdb to the mid-2010s). In terms of the full investigation: The study deep-sequenced TCR alpha and beta repertoires from monozygotic twins, unrelated adults of various ages and cord blood to test whether fetal clonotypes persist. Replicate twin experiments were performed at different times using different library preparation protocols to rule out contamination. Findings and caveats that apply to the study as a whole: In monozygotic twins, recombination models systematically underestimated out-of-frame TCR alpha sharing, but the models matched the sharing seen between unrelated individuals. Invariant T cells such as MAIT and iNKT could partly confound zero-insertion analyses, though diverse VJ usage argued against this for most clonotypes. Compared with coincidental sharing between unrelated individuals, out-of-frame TCR alpha sequences shared between twins showed an excess of sequences with low generation probability. Abundant cord blood beta clonotypes carried fewer insertions; young adult naive repertoires showed a weaker similar trend, while memory repertoires showed none. A weaker excess of twin sharing was found in beta out-of-frame sequences because the signal-to-noise ratio was lowered by fewer shared sequences. Conclusions relied on cross-sectional statistical analysis, since the same donors could not be followed over many years.

Every donor was a healthy Caucasian. The study also sequenced three unrelated non-twin adults: a male aged 18 to 29, a male aged 50 to 60 and a female aged 50 to 60. Using Miltenyi CD45RO+ enrichment and human naive T-cell isolation kits, memory (CD45RO+) and naive T cells were isolated from PBMC. V loses 1 base, J loses 5 bases, and the germline ends lie 21 bases apart. Measured from the cysteine to the phenylalanine, the CDR3 is 18 residues long. The CDR3 DNA has 54 bases and is translated from base 1. The germline V gene sets CDR1 to SGHNT and CDR2 to YENEEA. Regarding this clonotype: Its specific antigen is unknown. Base qualities are not recorded, but no much larger clone differs from it by a single base.

Libraries were constructed by 5' RACE. TCRdb lists the instrument as Illumina HiSeq 2000. Template switching added a universal primer binding site, and the final cDNA carried a unique molecular identifier that allowed TCR cDNA molecules to be counted accurately. Specific primers in the conserved constant-segment region were used to synthesize first-strand cDNA for TCR alpha and beta chains. Each cDNA library was double barcoded, with a SMART-Mk sample barcode plus Illumina barcodes, to control for contamination. TruSeq adapter sequences and Illumina sample barcodes were added in two successive PCR steps. Sequencing of the TCR alpha and beta cDNA libraries was done on the Illumina HiSeq platform using custom primers. Turning to the authors' computational methods: Raw reads were processed with MiGEC to extract unique molecular identifiers, and MiXCR was used to determine CDR3 positions. Recombination models were inferred per individual with the repgenHMM and IGoR tools using an EM algorithm. Shared clonotype analysis was performed with the tcR package in R, normalizing sharing by the product of cloneset sizes. To study raw recombination free of thymic and clonal selection effects, out-of-frame nonproductive sequences were analyzed. TCRdb handled the public reads itself, with Q25 trimming in fastp and clone calling in MiXCR, and kept productive beta chains. Every entry covers one CDR3 protein and lists the most common genes and DNA from its rows. TCRdb, rather than the study authors, made the V and J calls. For this sample there are fewer than 450,000 distinct CDR3 sequences; roughly 9% appear just once. The ten largest account for about 9.1% of the sample.

The sequence joins TRBV11-3 to TRBJ2-1, with the D call perhaps TRBD1 or TRBD2, each one matching 5 bases. The material sequenced was naive T cells sorted from blood. In the paper's terms, the cell subset or site label means: cells isolated with a human naive T-cell isolation kit. The TCR was taken from a woman aged 50 to 65 in good health. The sequence in DNA is TGTGCCAGCAGCTTAGTATGGTGGCAGGGAGATGGGAACAATGAGCAGTTCTTC. Its protein is CASSLVWWQGDGNNEQFF.